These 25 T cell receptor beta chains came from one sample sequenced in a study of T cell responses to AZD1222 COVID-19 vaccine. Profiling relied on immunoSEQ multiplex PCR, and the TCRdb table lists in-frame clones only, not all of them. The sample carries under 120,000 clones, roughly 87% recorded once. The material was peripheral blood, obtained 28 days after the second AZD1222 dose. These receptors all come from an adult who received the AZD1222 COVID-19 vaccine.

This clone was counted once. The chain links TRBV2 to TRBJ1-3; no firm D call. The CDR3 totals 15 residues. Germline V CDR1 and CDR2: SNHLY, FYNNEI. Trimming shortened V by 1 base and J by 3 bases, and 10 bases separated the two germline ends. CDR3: CASSEGRGYGNTIYF. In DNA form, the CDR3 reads TGTGCCAGCAGTGAAGGGCGAGGGTATGGAAACACCATATATTTT.

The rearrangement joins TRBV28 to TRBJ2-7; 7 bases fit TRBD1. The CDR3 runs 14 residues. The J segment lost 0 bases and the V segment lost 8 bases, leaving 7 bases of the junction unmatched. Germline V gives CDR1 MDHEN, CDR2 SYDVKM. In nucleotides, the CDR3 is TGTGCCAGCGCCCCGACAGGGAGCTCCTACGAGCAGTACTTC. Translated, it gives CASAPTGSSYEQYF.

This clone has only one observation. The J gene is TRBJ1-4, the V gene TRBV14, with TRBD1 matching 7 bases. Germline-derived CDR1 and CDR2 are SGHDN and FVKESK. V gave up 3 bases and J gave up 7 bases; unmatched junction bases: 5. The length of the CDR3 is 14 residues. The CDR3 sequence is CASSHEGAGEKLFF. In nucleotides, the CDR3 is TGTGCCAGCAGCCATGAGGGGGCAGGTGAAAAACTGTTTTTT.

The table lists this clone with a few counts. The CDR3 region has the DNA TGTGCCAGCAGGGAGAGCTCCTACAATGAGCAGTTCTTC. This sequence encodes CASRESSYNEQFF. The V call is TRBV5-8, the J call TRBJ2-1; D is ambiguous. CDR1 is SGHTS, CDR2 YDEGEE, per germline. With 5 bases removed from V and 0 bases from J, the gap between germline ends came to 6 bases. This CDR3 has 13 amino acids.

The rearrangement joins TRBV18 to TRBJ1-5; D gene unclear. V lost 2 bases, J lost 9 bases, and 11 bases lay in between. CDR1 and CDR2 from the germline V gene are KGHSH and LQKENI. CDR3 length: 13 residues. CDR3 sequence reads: CASSPEEMGPQHF. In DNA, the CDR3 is TGTGCCAGCTCACCAGAGGAGATGGGGCCCCAGCATTTT.

The CDR3 is CASSDIGQANTEAFF. The CDR3 DNA sequence: TGTGCCAGCAGTGATATTGGACAGGCGAACACTGAAGCTTTCTTT. J is TRBJ1-1 and V is TRBV25-1, with TRBD1 matching over 7 bases. The CDR3 spans 15 residues. V lost 3 bases, J lost 1 base, and 5 bases stayed unmatched. Germline lookup yields CDR1 MGHDK and CDR2 SYGVNS.

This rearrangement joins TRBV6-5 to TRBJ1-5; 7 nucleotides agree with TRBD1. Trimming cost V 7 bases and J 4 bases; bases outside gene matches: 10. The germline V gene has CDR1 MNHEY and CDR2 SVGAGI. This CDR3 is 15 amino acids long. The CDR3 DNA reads TGTGCCAGCATGGGGTGGTCAGGGGGTAATCAGCCCCAGCATTTT. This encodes CASMGWSGGNQPQHF.

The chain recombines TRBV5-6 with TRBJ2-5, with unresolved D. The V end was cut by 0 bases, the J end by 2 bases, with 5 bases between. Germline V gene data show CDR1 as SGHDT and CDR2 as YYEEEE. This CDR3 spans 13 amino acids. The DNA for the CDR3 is TGTGCCAGCAGCTTGGACAGACAAGAGACCCAGTACTTC. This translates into CASSLDRQETQYF.

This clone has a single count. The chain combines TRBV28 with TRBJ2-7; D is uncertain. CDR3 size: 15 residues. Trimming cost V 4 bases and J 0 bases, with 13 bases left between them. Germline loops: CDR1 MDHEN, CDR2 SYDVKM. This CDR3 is CASSSVRVFSYEQYF. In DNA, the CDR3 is TGTGCCAGCAGTTCAGTCCGGGTTTTCTCCTACGAGCAGTACTTC.

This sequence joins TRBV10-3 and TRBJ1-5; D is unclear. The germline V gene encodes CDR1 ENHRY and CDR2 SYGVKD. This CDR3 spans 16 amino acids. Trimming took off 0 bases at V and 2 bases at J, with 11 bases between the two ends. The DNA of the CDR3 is TGTGCCATCAGTGAGTCGGGTAGGGCAGGCAATCAGCCCCAGCATTTT. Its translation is CAISESGRAGNQPQHF.

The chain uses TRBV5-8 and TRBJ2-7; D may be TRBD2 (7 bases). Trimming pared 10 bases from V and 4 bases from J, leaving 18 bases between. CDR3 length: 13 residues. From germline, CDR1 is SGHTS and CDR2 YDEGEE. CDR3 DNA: TGTGCCGCCCGCCAGAGGGGGGGTTACGAGCAGTACTTC. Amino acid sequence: CAARQRGGYEQYF. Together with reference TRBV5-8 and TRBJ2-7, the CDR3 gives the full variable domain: EAGVTQSPTHLIKTRGQQATLRCSPISGHTSVYWYQQALGLGLQFLLWYDEGEERNRGNFPPRFSGRQFPNYSSELNVNALELEDSALYLCAARQRGGYEQYFGPGTRLTVT.

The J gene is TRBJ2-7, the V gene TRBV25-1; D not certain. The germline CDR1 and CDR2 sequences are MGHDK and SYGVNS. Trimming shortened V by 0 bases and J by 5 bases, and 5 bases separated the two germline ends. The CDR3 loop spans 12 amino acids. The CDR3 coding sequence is TGTGCCAGCAGTGAATATAACCACGAGCAGTACTTC. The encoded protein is CASSEYNHEQYF.

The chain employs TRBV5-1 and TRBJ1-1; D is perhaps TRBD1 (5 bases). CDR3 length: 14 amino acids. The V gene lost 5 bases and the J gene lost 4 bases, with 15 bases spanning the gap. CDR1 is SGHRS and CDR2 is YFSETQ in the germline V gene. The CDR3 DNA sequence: TGCGCCAGCAGGCCGGGACTCTGGGGCACTGAAGCTTTCTTT. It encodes CASRPGLWGTEAFF.

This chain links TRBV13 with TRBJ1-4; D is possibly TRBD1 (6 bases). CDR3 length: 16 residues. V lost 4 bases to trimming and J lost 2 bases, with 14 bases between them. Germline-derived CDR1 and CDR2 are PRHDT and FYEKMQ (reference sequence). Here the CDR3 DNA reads TGTGCCAGCAGCTCCGACAGGTTCGGGACTAATGAAAAACTGTTTTTT. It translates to CASSSDRFGTNEKLFF. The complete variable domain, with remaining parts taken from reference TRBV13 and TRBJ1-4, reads AAGVIQSPRHLIKEKRETATLKCYPIPRHDTVYWYQQGPGQDPQFLISFYEKMQSDKGSIPDRFSAQQFSDYHSELNMSSLELGDSALYFCASSSDRFGTNEKLFFGSGTQLSVL.

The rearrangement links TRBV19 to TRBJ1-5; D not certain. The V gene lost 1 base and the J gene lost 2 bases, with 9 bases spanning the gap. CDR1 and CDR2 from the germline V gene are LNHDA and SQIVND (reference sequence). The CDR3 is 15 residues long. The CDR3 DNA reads TGTGCCAGTAGTATAGGCCAGGCGGGCAATCAGCCCCAGCATTTT. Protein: CASSIGQAGNQPQHF. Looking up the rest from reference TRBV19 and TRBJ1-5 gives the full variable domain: DGGITQSPKYLFRKEGQNVTLSCEQNLNHDAMYWYRQDPGQGLRLIYYSQIVNDFQKGDIAEGYSVSREKKESFPLTVTSAQKNPTAFYLCASSIGQAGNQPQHFGDGTRLSIL.

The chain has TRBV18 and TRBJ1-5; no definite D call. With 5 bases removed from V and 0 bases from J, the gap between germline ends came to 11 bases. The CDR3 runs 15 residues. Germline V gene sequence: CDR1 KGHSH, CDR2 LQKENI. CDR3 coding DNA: TGTGCCAGCTCAGCCGGTGGAGATAGCAATCAGCCCCAGCATTTT. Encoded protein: CASSAGGDSNQPQHF.

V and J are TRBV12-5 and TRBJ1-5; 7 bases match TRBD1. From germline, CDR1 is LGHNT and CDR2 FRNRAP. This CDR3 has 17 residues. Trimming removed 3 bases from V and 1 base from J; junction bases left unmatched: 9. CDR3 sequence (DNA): TGTGCTAGTGGTTTACAGCCTCCGGGACAGAGCAATCAGCCCCAGCATTTT. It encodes CASGLQPPGQSNQPQHF.

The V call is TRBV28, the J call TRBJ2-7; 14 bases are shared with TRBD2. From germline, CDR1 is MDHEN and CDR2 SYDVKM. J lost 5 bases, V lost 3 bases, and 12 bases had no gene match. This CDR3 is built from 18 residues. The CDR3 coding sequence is TGTGCCAGCAGTTTCTTGACTAGCGGGAGGGCAAAGTCTAACGAGCAGTACTTC. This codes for CASSFLTSGRAKSNEQYF.

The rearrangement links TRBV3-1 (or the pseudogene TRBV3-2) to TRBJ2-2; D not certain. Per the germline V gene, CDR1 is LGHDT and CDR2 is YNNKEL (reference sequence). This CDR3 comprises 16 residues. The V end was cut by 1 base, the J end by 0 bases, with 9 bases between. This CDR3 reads CASSQGGTSNTGELFF. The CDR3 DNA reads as TGTGCCAGCAGCCAAGGGGGAACTTCGAACACCGGGGAGCTGTTTTTT.

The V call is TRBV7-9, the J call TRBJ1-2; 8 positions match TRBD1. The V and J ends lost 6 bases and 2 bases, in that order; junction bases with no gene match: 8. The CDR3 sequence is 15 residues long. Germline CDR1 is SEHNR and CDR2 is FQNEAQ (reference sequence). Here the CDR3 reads CASSSIPGGNYGYTF. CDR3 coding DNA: TGTGCCAGCAGTTCTATTCCAGGGGGCAACTATGGCTACACCTTC.

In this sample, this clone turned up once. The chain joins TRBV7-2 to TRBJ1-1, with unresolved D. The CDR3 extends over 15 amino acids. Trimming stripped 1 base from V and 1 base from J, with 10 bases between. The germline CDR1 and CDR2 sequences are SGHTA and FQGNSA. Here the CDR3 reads CASSLVPGANTEAFF. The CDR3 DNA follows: TGTGCCAGCAGCTTAGTTCCAGGAGCGAACACTGAAGCTTTCTTT.

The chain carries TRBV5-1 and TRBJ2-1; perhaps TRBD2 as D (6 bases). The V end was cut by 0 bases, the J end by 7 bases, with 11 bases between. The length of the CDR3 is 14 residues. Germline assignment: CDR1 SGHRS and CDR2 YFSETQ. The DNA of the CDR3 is TGCGCCAGCAGCTTGGGGACGGGGGTTAATGAGCAGTTCTTC. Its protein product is CASSLGTGVNEQFF.

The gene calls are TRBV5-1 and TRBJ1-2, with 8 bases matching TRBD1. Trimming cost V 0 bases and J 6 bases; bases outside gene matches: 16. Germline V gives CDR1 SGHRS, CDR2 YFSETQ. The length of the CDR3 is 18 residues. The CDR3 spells CASSLGDRPKAYLNGYTF. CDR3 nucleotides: TGCGCCAGCAGCTTGGGGGACAGGCCCAAAGCTTATCTTAATGGCTACACCTTC.

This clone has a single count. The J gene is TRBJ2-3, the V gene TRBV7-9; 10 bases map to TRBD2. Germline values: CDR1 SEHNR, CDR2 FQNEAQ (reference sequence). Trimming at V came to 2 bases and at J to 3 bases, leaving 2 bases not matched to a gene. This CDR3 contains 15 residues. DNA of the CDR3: TGTGCCAGCAGCTTACCTAGCGGGAGAACAGATACGCAGTATTTT. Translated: CASSLPSGRTDTQYF. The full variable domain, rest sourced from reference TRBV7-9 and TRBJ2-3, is DTGVSQNPRHKITKRGQNVTFRCDPISEHNRLYWYRQTLGQGPEFLTYFQNEAQLEKSRLLSDRFSAERPKGSFSTLEIQRTEQGDSAMYLCASSLPSGRTDTQYFGPGTRLTVL.

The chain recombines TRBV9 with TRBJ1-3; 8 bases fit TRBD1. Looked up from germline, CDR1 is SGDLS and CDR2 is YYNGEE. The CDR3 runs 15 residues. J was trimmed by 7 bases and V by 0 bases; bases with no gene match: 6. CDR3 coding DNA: TGTGCCAGCAGCGTAGAGTGGACAGGGTGGAACACCATATATTTT. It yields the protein CASSVEWTGWNTIYF.